This T cell receptor beta chain emerged from a study of cytomegalovirus exposure and HLA in healthy donors. Concerning this clone: Its antigen is unidentified.

Overall study results and limits: Later analysis showed TCR association rates varying by HLA locus, highest for DRB1 and lowest for HLA-C. Within an earlier analysis, most TCR beta V segments proved productive either about 90% or about 30% of the time.

Deletions cut 0 bases from V and 6 bases from J, with 9 bases between. Germline V gene lookup returns CDR1 SGHKS and CDR2 YYEKEE (reference sequence). This CDR3 has 13 residues. PCR amplification relied on 60 Vbeta primers (plus 13 Jbeta primers). Produced via immunoSEQ multiplex PCR; TCRdb's table is partial and in-frame only. The data show approximately 160,000 clones, with 64% seen just once and 2.5% to 3.5% held by the top ten. Sequenced material: PBMCs. V gene TRBV5-5 combines with J gene TRBJ1-2, with a weak D call TRBD1 (5 bases). This TCR was recovered from a woman aged 30 to 39 in good health and CMV-seropositive. In nucleotides, the CDR3 is TGTGCCAGCAGCTTGGGACAGACCCATGGCTACACCTTC. The encoded protein is CASSLGQTHGYTF.